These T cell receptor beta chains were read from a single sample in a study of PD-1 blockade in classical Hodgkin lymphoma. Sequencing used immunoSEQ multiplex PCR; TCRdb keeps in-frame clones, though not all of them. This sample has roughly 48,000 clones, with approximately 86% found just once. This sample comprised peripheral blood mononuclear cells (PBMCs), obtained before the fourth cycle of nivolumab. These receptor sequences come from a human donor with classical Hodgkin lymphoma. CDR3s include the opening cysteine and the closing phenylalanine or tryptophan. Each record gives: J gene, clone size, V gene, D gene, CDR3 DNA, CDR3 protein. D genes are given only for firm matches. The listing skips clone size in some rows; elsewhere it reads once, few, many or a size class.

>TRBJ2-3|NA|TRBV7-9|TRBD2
TGTGCCAGCAGACCTAAAGCGGGAGGGCCAGATACGCAGTATTTT
CASRPKAGGPDTQYF
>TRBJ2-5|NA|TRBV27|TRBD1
TGTGCCAGCCGGACAGGGTTAGAGACCCAGTACTTC
CASRTGLETQYF
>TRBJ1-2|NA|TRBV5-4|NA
TGTGCCAGCAGCTTGGGTGGGGGGACACAAGTTTACTATGGCTACACCTTC
CASSLGGGTQVYYGYTF
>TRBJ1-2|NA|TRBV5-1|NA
TGCGCCAGCAGACACGAGGCTTCTAACTATGGCTACACCTTC
CASRHEASNYGYTF
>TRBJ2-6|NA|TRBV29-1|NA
TGCAGCGTTGTGATAAACTCTGGGGCCAACGTCCTGACTTTC
CSVVINSGANVLTF
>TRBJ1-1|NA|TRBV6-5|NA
TGTGCCAGCAGACCACGGGGGGGAACTGAAGCTTTCTTT
CASRPRGGTEAFF
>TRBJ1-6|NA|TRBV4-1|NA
TGCGCCAGCAGCCAAGACGGCACAGCAGGTTCACCCCTCCACTTT
CASSQDGTAGSPLHF
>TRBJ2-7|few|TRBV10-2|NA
TGCGCCACTTCGGGGACCCACTACGAGCAGTACTTC
CATSGTHYEQYF
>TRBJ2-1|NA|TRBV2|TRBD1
TGTGCCAGCAGGGCCAGAACAGGGGGCCTCTACAATGAGCAGTTCTTC
CASRARTGGLYNEQFF
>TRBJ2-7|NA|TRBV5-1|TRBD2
TGCGCCAGCAGCTTGGTGGGGGGGTCTAGCTCCTACGAGCAGTACTTC
CASSLVGGSSSYEQYF
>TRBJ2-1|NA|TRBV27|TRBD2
TGTGCCAGCAGTTCCTCCGGGACTAGCGGGAGCAATGAGCAGTTCTTC
CASSSSGTSGSNEQFF
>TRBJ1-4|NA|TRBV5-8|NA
TGTGCCAGCAGGGAGAGGGGGGATGAAAAACTGTTTTTT
CASRERGDEKLFF
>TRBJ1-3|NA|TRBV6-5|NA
TGTGCCAGCAGTTACTCAGGGGGGAGGTTTGGAAACACCATATATTTT
CASSYSGGRFGNTIYF
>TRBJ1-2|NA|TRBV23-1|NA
TGCGCCAGCAGTCGGAAACCGCTACGCAGAAAGATCTATGGCTACACCTTC
CASSRKPLRRKIYGYTF
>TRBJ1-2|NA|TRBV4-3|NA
TGCGCCAGCAGCTCGGGCCACGGGGGCGCGGGCTATGGCTACACCTTC
CASSSGHGGAGYGYTF
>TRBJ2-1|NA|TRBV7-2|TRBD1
TGTGCCAGCAGCCAGCGACAGGGGGAAAGGGTTGAGCAGTTCTTC
CASSQRQGERVEQFF
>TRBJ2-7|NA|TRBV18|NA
TGTGCCAGCTCACCGCCGTGGGATAGTTACGAGCAGTACTTC
CASSPPWDSYEQYF
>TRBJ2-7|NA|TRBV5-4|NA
TGTGCCAGCAGCTCTGGGGCGAACTCCTACGAGCAGTACTTC
CASSSGANSYEQYF
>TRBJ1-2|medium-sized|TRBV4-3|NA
TGCGCCAGCAGCCAAGACTTACCAGCCAGGCGGTGGGGCTACACCTTC
CASSQDLPARRWGYTF
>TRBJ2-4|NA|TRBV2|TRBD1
TGTGCCAGCACCACCGGGACAGCAAAAAACATTCAGTACTTC
CASTTGTAKNIQYF
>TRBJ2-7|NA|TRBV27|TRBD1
TGTGCCAGCCGAAGACAGGGGGACTACGAGCAGTACTTC
CASRRQGDYEQYF
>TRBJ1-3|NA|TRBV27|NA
TGTGCCAGCAGAGAGTCCTTTCGAAACACCATATATTTT
CASRESFRNTIYF
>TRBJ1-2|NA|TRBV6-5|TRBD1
TGTGCCAGCAGTTACTCGGGACAGAACTATGGCTACACCTTC
CASSYSGQNYGYTF
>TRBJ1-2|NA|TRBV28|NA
TGTGCCAGCAGATTGGGGGGCGGCTACACCTTC
CASRLGGGYTF
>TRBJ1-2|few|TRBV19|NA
TGTGCCAGTAGTGGTCAGGGAGGTGGCTACACCTTC
CASSGQGGGYTF
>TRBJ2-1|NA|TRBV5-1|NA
TGCGCCAGCAGCTCGGGGGACCGCGTAAGCGTAGAGCAGTTCTTC
CASSSGDRVSVEQFF
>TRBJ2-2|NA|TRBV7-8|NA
TGTGCCAGCAGCTTAATGACCCCCCGGGACACCGGGGAGCTGTTTTTT
CASSLMTPRDTGELFF
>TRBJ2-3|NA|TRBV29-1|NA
TGCAGCGTTGAAATAGGCGGGGGCCTCACAGATACGCAGTATTTT
CSVEIGGGLTDTQYF
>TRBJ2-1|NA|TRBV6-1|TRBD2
TGTGCCAGCAGTGAGGCTAGCGGTAGCCCGAATGAGCAGTTCTTC
CASSEASGSPNEQFF
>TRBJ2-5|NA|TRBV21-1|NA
TGTGCCAGCAGCCATCGGACGGAGGGGCACTTC
CASSHRTEGHF
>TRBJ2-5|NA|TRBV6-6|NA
TGTGCCAGCGCTGAGGGACAAGAGACCCAGTACTTC
CASAEGQETQYF
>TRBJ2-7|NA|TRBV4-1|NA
TGCGCCAGCAGCCGAGGGCCGTCCTACGAGCAGTACTTC
CASSRGPSYEQYF
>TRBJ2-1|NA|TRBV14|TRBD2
TGTGCCAGCAGTGTAGCGGGATCCTACAATGAGCAGTTCTTC
CASSVAGSYNEQFF
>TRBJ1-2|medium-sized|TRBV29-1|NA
TGCAGCGTTGGAAGTTACTATGGCTACACCTTC
CSVGSYYGYTF
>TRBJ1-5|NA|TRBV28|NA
TGTGCCAGCAGCACGAGGCAACAGCCCCAGCATTTT
CASSTRQQPQHF
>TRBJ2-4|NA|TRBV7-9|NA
TGTGCCAGCAGCTTAGACGGCGCAAACTACATTCAGTACTTC
CASSLDGANYIQYF
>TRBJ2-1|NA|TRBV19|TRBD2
TGTGCCAGTAGAGCGAGCGGGGGAAATGAGCAGTTCTTC
CASRASGGNEQFF
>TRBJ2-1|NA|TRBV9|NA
TGTGCCAGCAGCGTAGACGGGATGGACTCCTACAATGAGCAGTTCTTC
CASSVDGMDSYNEQFF
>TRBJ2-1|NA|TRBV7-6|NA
TGTGCCAGCAGCACCCGTTACAATGAGCAGTTCTTC
CASSTRYNEQFF
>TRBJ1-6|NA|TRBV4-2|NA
TGTGCCAGCAGCCTTAATCCAGTAGGGGTGGATTCACCCCTCCACTTT
CASSLNPVGVDSPLHF
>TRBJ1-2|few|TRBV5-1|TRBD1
TGCGCCAGCAGCTTGGTGGTGAACAGGGGAGGAGATGGCTACACCTTC
CASSLVVNRGGDGYTF
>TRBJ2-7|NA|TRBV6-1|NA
TGTGCCAGCAGTGAAAGTTGGGCAGGGGAGCAGTACTTC
CASSESWAGEQYF
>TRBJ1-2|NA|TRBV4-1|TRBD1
TGCGCCAGCAGCTCCCAGGTGAGGACAGGGGGCCGTGTCTATGGCTACACCTTC
CASSSQVRTGGRVYGYTF
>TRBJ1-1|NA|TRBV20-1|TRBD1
TGCAGCAGGACAGGGTACGGTGAAGCTTTCTTT
CSRTGYGEAFF
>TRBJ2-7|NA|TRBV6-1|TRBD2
TGTGCCAGCAGTGATTCGCGGGGGGTCTCCTACGAGCAGTACTTC
CASSDSRGVSYEQYF
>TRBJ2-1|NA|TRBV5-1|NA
TGCGCCAGCAGCTTGGCCGGCGGGGAAAACAATGAGCAGTTCTTC
CASSLAGGENNEQFF
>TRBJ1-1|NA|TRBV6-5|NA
TGTGCCAGCAGTTACCCGGGACCTTTCACTGAAGCTTTCTTT
CASSYPGPFTEAFF
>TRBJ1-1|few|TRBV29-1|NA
TGCAGCGTTATAAGGGGCACTGAAGCTTTCTTT
CSVIRGTEAFF
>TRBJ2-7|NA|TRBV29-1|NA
TGCAGCGTTGTGTACAGAAACGAGCAGTACTTC
CSVVYRNEQYF
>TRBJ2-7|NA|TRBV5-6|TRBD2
TGTGCCAGCAGCCCGGGGGGAACCTACGAGCAGTACTTC
CASSPGGTYEQYF
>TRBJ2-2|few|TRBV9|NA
TGTGCCAGCAGCAGAACAGGGTCCAACACCGGGGAGCTGTTTTTT
CASSRTGSNTGELFF
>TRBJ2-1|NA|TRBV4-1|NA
TGCGCCAGCAGCGGAGATGGGCTAGTTGAGCAGTTCTTC
CASSGDGLVEQFF
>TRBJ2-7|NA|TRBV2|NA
TGTGCCAGCAAGGACGGTTCCTACGAGCAGTACTTC
CASKDGSYEQYF
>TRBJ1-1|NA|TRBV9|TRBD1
TGTGCCAGCAGCGCAGGGGGTGAAATGAACACTGAAGCTTTCTTT
CASSAGGEMNTEAFF
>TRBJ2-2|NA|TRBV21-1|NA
TGTGCCAGCAGCAAAGGCTTTCGCCGGACCCGTGGAAATACGAACACCGGGGAGCTGTTTTTT
CASSKGFRRTRGNTNTGELFF
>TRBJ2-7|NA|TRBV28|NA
TGTGCCAGCAGTTTATTTGGAGAGCAGTACTTC
CASSLFGEQYF